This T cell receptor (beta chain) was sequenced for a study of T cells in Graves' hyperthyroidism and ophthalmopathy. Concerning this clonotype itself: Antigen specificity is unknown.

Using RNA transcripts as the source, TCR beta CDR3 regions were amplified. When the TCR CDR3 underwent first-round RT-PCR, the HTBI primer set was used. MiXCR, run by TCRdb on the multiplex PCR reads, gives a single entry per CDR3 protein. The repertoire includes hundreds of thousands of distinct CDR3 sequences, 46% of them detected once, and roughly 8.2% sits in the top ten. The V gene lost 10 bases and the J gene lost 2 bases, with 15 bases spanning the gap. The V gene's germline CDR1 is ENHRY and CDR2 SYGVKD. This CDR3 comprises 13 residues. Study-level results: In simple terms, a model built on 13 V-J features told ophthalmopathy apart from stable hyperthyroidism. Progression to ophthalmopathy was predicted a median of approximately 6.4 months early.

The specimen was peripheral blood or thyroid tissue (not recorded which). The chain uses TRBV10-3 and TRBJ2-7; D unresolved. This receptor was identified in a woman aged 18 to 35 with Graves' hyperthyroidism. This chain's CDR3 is CASTTGYTYEQYF. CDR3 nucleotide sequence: TGTGCCAGCACTACCGGCTATACCTACGAGCAGTACTTC.